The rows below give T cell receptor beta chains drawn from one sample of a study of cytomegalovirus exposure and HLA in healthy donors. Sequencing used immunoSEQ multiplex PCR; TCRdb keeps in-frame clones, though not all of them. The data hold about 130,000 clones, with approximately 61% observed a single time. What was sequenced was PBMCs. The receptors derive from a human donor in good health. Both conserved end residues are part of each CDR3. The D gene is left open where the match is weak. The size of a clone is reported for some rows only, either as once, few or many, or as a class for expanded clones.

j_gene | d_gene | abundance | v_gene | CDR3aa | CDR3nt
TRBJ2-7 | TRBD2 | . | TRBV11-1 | CASSQTSGRAYEQYF | TGTGCCAGCAGCCAAACTAGCGGGAGGGCCTACGAGCAGTACTTC
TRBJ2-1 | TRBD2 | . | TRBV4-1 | CASSQVLAGTSMDEQFF | TGCGCCAGCAGCCAAGTCCTCGCCGGGACTAGCATGGATGAGCAGTTCTTC
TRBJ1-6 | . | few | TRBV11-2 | CASSSGWGHNSPLHF | TGTGCCAGCAGCTCCGGGTGGGGGCATAATTCACCCCTCCACTTT
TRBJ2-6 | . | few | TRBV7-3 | CASSLGPGANVLTF | TGTGCCAGCAGCTTGGGGCCTGGGGCCAACGTCCTGACTTTC
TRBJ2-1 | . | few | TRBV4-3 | CASSLQFHNNEQFF | TGCGCCAGCAGCCTACAATTCCATAACAATGAGCAGTTCTTC
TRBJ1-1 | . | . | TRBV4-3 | CASSQDFEESTEAFF | TGCGCCAGCAGCCAAGATTTTGAGGAAAGCACTGAAGCTTTCTTT
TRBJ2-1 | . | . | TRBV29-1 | CSVEFGRKRNEQFF | TGCAGCGTTGAATTTGGTAGAAAGCGGAATGAGCAGTTCTTC
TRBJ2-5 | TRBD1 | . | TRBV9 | CASSGRDRGAGETQYF | TGTGCCAGCAGCGGACGGGACAGGGGCGCGGGGGAGACCCAGTACTTC
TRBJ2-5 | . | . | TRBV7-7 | CASSPSPRLASETQYF | TGTGCTAGCAGTCCCTCACCCCGGCTAGCTAGCGAGACCCAGTACTTC
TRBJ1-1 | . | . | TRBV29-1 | CSVVFRGREGWEAFF | TGCAGCGTTGTATTCCGAGGCCGAGAAGGCTGGGAGGCTTTCTTT
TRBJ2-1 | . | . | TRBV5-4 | CASSPRGDYNEQFF | TGTGCCAGCAGCCCGCGGGGAGACTACAATGAGCAGTTCTTC
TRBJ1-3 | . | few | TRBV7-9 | CAGSAIPGIEGNTIYF | TGTGCCGGCAGCGCCATCCCGGGGATTGAAGGAAACACCATATATTTT
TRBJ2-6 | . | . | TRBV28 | CASSPNGYSGANVLTF | TGTGCCAGCAGTCCTAACGGTTACTCTGGGGCCAACGTCCTGACTTTC
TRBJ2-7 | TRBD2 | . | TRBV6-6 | CASSSSGTSVEQYF | TGTGCCAGCAGCTCCTCGGGGACTAGCGTCGAGCAGTACTTC
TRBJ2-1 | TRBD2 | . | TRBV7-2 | CASSFPKTSGRAYNEQFF | TGTGCCAGCAGCTTCCCTAAGACTAGCGGGAGGGCTTACAATGAGCAGTTCTTC
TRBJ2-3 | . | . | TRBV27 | CASSAGAVPSTDTQYF | TGTGCCAGCAGCGCGGGGGCAGTTCCTAGCACAGATACGCAGTATTTT
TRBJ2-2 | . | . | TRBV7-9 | CASSQSGRYTGELFF | TGTGCCAGCAGCCAGAGCGGGCGTTACACCGGGGAGCTGTTTTTT
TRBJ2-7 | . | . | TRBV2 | CASSEAAEGYEQYF | TGTGCCAGCAGTGAAGCCGCGGAAGGCTACGAGCAGTACTTC
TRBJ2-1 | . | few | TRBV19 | CASMGGQYNEQFF | TGTGCCAGTATGGGAGGACAATACAATGAGCAGTTCTTC
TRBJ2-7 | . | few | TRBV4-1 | CASSQAGTVIVHEQYF | TGCGCCAGCAGCCAAGCAGGCACAGTAATAGTACACGAGCAGTACTTC
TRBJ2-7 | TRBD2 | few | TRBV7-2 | CASSLASTSGSSYEQYF | TGTGCCAGCAGCTTAGCGTCTACTAGCGGGAGCTCCTACGAGCAGTACTTC
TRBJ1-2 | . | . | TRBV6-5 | CASRVGQVGGYGYTF | TGTGCCAGCAGAGTAGGGCAGGTCGGGGGCTATGGCTACACCTTC
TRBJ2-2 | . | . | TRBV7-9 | CASSLDWQSFYTGELFF | TGTGCCAGCAGCTTAGATTGGCAGTCCTTTTACACCGGGGAGCTGTTTTTT
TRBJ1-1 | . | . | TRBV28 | CASSLPGTRNEAFF | TGTGCCAGCAGTTTACCCGGGACACGTAATGAAGCTTTCTTT
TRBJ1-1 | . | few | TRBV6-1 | CAGCGGPWTEAFF | TGTGCCGGCTGCGGGGGTCCATGGACTGAAGCTTTCTTT
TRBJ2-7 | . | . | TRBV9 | CASSVGGEGDEQYF | TGTGCCAGCAGCGTAGGCGGAGAGGGAGACGAGCAGTACTTC
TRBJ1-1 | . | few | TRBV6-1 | CASSEATAEAFF | TGTGCCAGCAGTGAAGCGACAGCTGAAGCTTTCTTT
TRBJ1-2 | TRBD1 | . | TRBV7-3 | CASSPGTGQGRDGYTF | TGTGCCAGCAGCCCTGGAACGGGACAGGGGAGGGATGGCTACACCTTC
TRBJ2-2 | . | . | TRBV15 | CATSRGGGGPNTGELFF | TGTGCCACCAGCAGAGGTGGAGGGGGCCCGAACACCGGGGAGCTGTTTTTT
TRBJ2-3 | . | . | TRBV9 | CASSVGMGRGTDTQYF | TGTGCCAGCAGCGTCGGTATGGGGCGCGGCACAGATACGCAGTATTTT
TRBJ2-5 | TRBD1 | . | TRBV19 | CASSRGGQGITLIFQETQYF | TGTGCCAGTAGTCGAGGGGGACAGGGAATTACCTTAATATTCCAAGAGACCCAGTACTTC
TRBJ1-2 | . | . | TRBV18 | CASSPRGPTNYGYTF | TGTGCCAGCTCACCACGGGGGCCGACTAACTATGGCTACACCTTC
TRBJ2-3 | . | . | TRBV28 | CASPPGGQWADTQYF | TGTGCCAGTCCCCCGGGGGGCCAATGGGCAGATACGCAGTATTTT
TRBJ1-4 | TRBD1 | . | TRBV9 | CASIPGQGGLSEKLFF | TGTGCCAGCATACCTGGACAGGGAGGCTTGAGCGAAAAACTGTTTTTT
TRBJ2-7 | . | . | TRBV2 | CASSEREGDYEQYF | TGTGCCAGCAGTGAAAGGGAGGGGGACTACGAGCAGTACTTC
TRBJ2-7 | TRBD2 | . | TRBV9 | CASSVDGSGSSYEQYF | TGTGCCAGCAGCGTAGATGGTAGCGGGAGCTCCTACGAGCAGTACTTC
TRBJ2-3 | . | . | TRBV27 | CASTPDSFTDTQYF | TGTGCCAGCACCCCGGACAGTTTCACAGATACGCAGTATTTT
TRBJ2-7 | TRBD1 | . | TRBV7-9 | CASSPTGAEQYF | TGTGCCAGCAGCCCCACAGGGGCCGAGCAGTACTTC
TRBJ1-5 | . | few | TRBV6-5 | CASSRVGNQPQHF | TGTGCCAGCAGCAGGGTAGGCAATCAGCCCCAGCATTTT
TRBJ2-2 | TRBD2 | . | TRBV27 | CASSLSGTSDVGELFF | TGTGCCAGCAGTTTATCCGGGACTAGCGATGTCGGGGAGCTGTTTTTT